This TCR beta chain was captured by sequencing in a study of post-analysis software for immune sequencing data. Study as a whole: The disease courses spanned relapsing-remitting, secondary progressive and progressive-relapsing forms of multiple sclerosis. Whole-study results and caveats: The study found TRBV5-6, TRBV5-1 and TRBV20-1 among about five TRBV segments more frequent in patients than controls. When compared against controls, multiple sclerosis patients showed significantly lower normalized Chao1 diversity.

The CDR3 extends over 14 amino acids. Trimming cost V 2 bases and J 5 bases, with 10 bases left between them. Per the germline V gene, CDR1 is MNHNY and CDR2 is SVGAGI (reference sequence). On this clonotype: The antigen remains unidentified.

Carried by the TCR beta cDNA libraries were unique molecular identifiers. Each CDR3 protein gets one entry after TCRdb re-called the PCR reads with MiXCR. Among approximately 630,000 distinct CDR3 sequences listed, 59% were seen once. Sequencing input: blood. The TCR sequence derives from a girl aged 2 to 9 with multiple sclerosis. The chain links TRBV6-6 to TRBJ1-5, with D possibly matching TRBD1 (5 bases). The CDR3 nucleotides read TGTGCCAGCAGTTACGGGGGTTATGATCAGCCCCAGCATTTT. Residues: CASSYGGYDQPQHF.